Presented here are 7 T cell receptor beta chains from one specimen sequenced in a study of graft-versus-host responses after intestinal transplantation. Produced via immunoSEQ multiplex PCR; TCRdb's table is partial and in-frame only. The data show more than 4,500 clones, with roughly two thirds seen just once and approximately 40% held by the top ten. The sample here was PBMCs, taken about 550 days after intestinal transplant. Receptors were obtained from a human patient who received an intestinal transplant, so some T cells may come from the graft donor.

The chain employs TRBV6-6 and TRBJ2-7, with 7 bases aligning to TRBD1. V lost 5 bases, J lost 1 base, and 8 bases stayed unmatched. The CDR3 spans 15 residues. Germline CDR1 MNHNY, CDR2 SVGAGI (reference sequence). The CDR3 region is CASSQTGDSSYEQYF. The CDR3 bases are TGTGCCAGCAGTCAAACAGGGGATAGTTCCTACGAGCAGTACTTC.

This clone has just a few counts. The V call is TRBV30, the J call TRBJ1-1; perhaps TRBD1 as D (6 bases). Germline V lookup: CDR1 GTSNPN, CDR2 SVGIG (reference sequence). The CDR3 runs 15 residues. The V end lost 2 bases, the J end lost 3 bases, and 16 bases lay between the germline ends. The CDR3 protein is CAWSRGGGWDTEAFF. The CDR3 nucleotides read TGTGCCTGGAGTCGAGGCGGGGGCTGGGACACTGAAGCTTTCTTT.

This chain's CDR3 is CASSPQGANTEAFF. The CDR3 coding sequence is TGTGCCAGCAGCCCACAGGGGGCGAACACTGAAGCTTTCTTT. This chain links TRBV6-4 with TRBJ1-1; 9 positions match TRBD1. The V and J ends lost 6 bases and 1 base, in that order; junction bases with no gene match: 3. In germline, CDR1 is MRHNA, CDR2 SNTAGT. CDR3 length: 14 amino acids.

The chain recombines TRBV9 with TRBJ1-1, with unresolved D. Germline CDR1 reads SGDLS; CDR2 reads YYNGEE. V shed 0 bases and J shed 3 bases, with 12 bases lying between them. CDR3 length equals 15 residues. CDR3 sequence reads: CASSVVPGPYTEAFF. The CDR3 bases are TGTGCCAGCAGCGTAGTACCAGGACCCTACACTGAAGCTTTCTTT.

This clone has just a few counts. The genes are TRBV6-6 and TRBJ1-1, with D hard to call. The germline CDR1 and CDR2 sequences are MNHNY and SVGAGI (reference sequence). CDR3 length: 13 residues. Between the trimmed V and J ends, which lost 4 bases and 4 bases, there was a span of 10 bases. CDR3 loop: CASSSGEVTEAFF. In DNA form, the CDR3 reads TGTGCCAGCAGTTCTGGGGAGGTCACTGAAGCTTTCTTT.

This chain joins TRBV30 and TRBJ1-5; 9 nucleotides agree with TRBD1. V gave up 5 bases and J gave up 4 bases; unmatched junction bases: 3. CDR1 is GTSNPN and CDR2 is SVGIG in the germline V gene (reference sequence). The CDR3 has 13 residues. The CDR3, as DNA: TGTGCCTGGTCCGGGACAGGGAATCAGCCCCAGCATTTT. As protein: CAWSGTGNQPQHF.

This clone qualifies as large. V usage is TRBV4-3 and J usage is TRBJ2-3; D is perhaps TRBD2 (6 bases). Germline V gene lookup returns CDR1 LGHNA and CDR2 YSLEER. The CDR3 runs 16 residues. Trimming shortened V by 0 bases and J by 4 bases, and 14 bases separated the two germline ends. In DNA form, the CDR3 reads TGCGCCAGCAGCCAAGACAGCGGGTATACACCAGATACGCAGTATTTT. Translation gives CASSQDSGYTPDTQYF.